Each of the 24 T cell receptor beta chains below was sequenced from the same sample in a study of radiation and T cells in renal cell carcinoma. Regarding time point: blood 4 weeks post-SBRT, at nephrectomy. The treatment was: 15 Gy SBRT to primary tumor, nephrectomy 4 weeks later. Libraries were prepared by immunoSEQ multiplex PCR; TCRdb keeps only in-frame clonotypes and omits some of them. Of under 200,000 clones listed, about 85% are singletons. The sample was blood, taken from a patient whose treatment included radiotherapy and nephrectomy. The origin of the receptors is a woman aged 45-65 years with renal cell carcinoma.

The chain carries TRBV5-6 and TRBJ1-1; D not resolved. CDR3 size: 13 residues. Trimming removed 0 bases at V and 0 bases at J, with 3 bases between. Germline V gene sequence: CDR1 SGHDT, CDR2 YYEEEE. The CDR3 loop is CASSLGLNTEAFF. The CDR3 DNA reads as TGTGCCAGCAGCTTGGGGTTGAACACTGAAGCTTTCTTT. The full variable domain, rest sourced from reference TRBV5-6 and TRBJ1-1, is DAGVTQSPTHLIKTRGQQVTLRCSPKSGHDTVSWYQQALGQGPQFIFQYYEEEERQRGNFPDRFSGHQFPNYSSELNVNALLLGDSALYLCASSLGLNTEAFFGQGTRLTVV.

In nucleotides, the CDR3 is TGCGCCAGCAGCCAAGATGATCAGGGACTGGGCACTGAAGCTTTCTTT. Translated, it gives CASSQDDQGLGTEAFF. This chain joins TRBV4-1 and TRBJ1-1; maybe TRBD1 (5 bases). V was pared by 0 bases and J by 4 bases, with 15 bases between. This CDR3 is 16 amino acids long. CDR1 is MGHRA, CDR2 YSYEKL, per germline.

The chain joins TRBV15 to TRBJ2-7; D remains unclear. The CDR3 length is 15 residues. Trimming removed 0 bases from V and 2 bases from J, with 11 bases in between. Germline V gives CDR1 LNHNV, CDR2 YYDKDF (reference sequence). In DNA form, the CDR3 reads TGTGCCACCAGCAGAGATATAGGCAGAACCTACGAGCAGTACTTC. It codes for CATSRDIGRTYEQYF.

J is TRBJ1-1 and V is TRBV6-4; D gene unclear. CDR1 and CDR2 (germline): MRHNA, SNTAGT. Trimming stripped 8 bases from V and 1 base from J, with 11 bases between. The CDR3 extends over 13 amino acids. The CDR3 loop reads CASAWAENTEAFF. In DNA, the CDR3 is TGTGCCAGCGCATGGGCGGAGAACACTGAAGCTTTCTTT.

The gene calls are TRBV5-6 and TRBJ2-1; D is undetermined. The CDR3 is 17 residues long. Trimming stripped 0 bases from V and 0 bases from J, with 13 bases between. The germline CDR1 and CDR2 sequences are SGHDT and YYEEEE. This CDR3 is CASSLDPGPGSYNEQFF. In nucleotides, the CDR3 is TGTGCCAGCAGCTTGGACCCGGGTCCTGGCTCCTACAATGAGCAGTTCTTC.

The chain combines TRBV5-6 with TRBJ1-1; D not resolved. V was pared by 1 base and J by 0 bases, with 7 bases between. The germline V gene encodes CDR1 SGHDT and CDR2 YYEEEE. The CDR3 contains 14 residues. CDR3 in DNA: TGTGCCAGCAGCTTGTGGGTGATGAACACTGAAGCTTTCTTT. Protein: CASSLWVMNTEAFF. Based on the CDR3 plus reference TRBV5-6 and TRBJ1-1, the full variable domain is DAGVTQSPTHLIKTRGQQVTLRCSPKSGHDTVSWYQQALGQGPQFIFQYYEEEERQRGNFPDRFSGHQFPNYSSELNVNALLLGDSALYLCASSLWVMNTEAFFGQGTRLTVV.

The rearrangement joins TRBV20-1 to TRBJ1-2, with D hard to call. Germline V gene data show CDR1 as DFQATT and CDR2 as SNEGSKA (reference sequence). V lost 0 bases and J lost 4, with 3 bases in between. The CDR3 runs to 11 residues. In nucleotides, the CDR3 is TGCAGTGCTAGAGATCTCTATGGCTACACCTTC. It specifies CSARDLYGYTF.

This chain uses TRBV30 with TRBJ2-1, with 9 bases lining up with TRBD1. V lost 2 bases to trimming and J lost 9 bases; unmatched junction nucleotides: 5. CDR3 length: 13 amino acids. Germline-derived CDR1 and CDR2 are GTSNPN and SVGIG (reference sequence). The CDR3 protein is CAWSKDRGGEQFF. CDR3 nucleotide sequence: TGTGCCTGGAGTAAGGACAGGGGCGGTGAGCAGTTCTTC. The full variable domain, with the rest looked up from reference TRBV30 and TRBJ2-1, is SQTIHQWPATLVQPVGSPLSLECTVEGTSNPNLYWYRQAAGRGLQLLFYSVGIGQISSEVPQNLSASRPQDRQFILSSKKLLLSDSGFYLCAWSKDRGGEQFFGPGTRLTVL.

Only one count was recorded for this clone. The gene calls are TRBV6-1 and TRBJ1-2; no firm D call. The CDR3 runs 13 residues. V dropped 5 bases and J dropped 3 bases, with 10 bases sitting between them. The germline gives CDR1 MNHNS, CDR2 SASEGT. The CDR3 nucleotides read TGTGCCAGCAGTCCAGTGACCTACTATGGCTACACCTTC. This encodes CASSPVTYYGYTF.

The rearrangement joins TRBV19 to TRBJ1-1; TRBD1 matches 7 bases. The CDR3 covers 14 residues. The junction had 8 bases not matched to a gene; V was cut back by 6 bases and J by 4 bases. Germline V CDR1 and CDR2: LNHDA, SQIVND (reference sequence). The CDR3 loop is CASSPGAGGTEAFF. For the CDR3, the DNA is TGTGCCAGTAGCCCAGGGGCAGGGGGCACTGAAGCTTTCTTT.

The J gene is TRBJ1-1, the V gene TRBV13, with 8 nucleotides matching TRBD1. Germline CDR1 is PRHDT and CDR2 is FYEKMQ (reference sequence). V lost 7 bases and J lost 1; bases outside the gene matches: 17. CDR3 length equals 18 residues. The CDR3 protein is CASTKKRGQGAPNTEAFF. For the CDR3, the DNA is TGTGCCAGCACTAAAAAGAGGGGGCAGGGGGCGCCGAACACTGAAGCTTTCTTT.

The rearrangement links TRBV7-2 to TRBJ1-4; TRBD1 is a possible D gene (5 bases). The length of the CDR3 is 16 residues. CDR1 SGHTA and CDR2 FQGNSA come from the germline V gene. Trimming left V 5 bases short and J 7 bases short, with 20 bases between. The CDR3 DNA sequence: TGTGCCAGCAGCACAGCGGGGCCAGCTCGCCGTGAAAAACTGTTTTTT. Translation: CASSTAGPARREKLFF.

The chain uses TRBV19 and TRBJ1-6; no clear D gene. The CDR3 consists of 13 residues. The V end lost 2 bases, the J end lost 7 bases, and 6 bases lay between the germline ends. Germline CDR1 LNHDA, CDR2 SQIVND (reference sequence). CDR3 DNA: TGTGCCAGTAGTATACGGCAGAATTCACCCCTCCACTTT. Protein product: CASSIRQNSPLHF. Together with reference TRBV19 and TRBJ1-6, the CDR3 gives the full variable domain: DGGITQSPKYLFRKEGQNVTLSCEQNLNHDAMYWYRQDPGQGLRLIYYSQIVNDFQKGDIAEGYSVSREKKESFPLTVTSAQKNPTAFYLCASSIRQNSPLHFGNGTRLTVT.

This clone came up a few times. The genes are TRBV5-6 and TRBJ1-4, with D maybe TRBD1 (5 bases). Per germline, CDR1 SGHDT and CDR2 YYEEEE. The CDR3 loop spans 13 amino acids. The germline V and J ends were trimmed by 3 bases and 6 bases, with 9 bases remaining between them. The CDR3 is CASSSWGYEKLFF. DNA of the CDR3: TGTGCCAGCAGCTCATGGGGCTATGAAAAACTGTTTTTT.

This clone appeared a few times. The chain recombines TRBV30 with TRBJ1-1, with D perhaps TRBD1 (5 bases). Germline V gene data show CDR1 as GTSNPN and CDR2 as SVGIG (reference sequence). This CDR3 spans 13 amino acids. Trimming cost V 2 bases and J 4 bases, with 11 bases left between them. The CDR3 spells CAWSNLGGTEAFF. The CDR3 region has the DNA TGTGCCTGGAGTAATCTTGGGGGCACTGAAGCTTTCTTT.

The V and J genes are TRBV29-1 and TRBJ2-1; a possible D gene is TRBD1 (5 bases). CDR1 is SQVTM, CDR2 ANQGSEA, per germline. The CDR3 is 14 residues long. Trimming took 2 bases from V and 7 from J, leaving 15 bases between them. In nucleotides, the CDR3 is TGCAGCGTTGAACCCAGCCCTGCAGGGAATGAGCAGTTCTTC. This gives the protein CSVEPSPAGNEQFF.

The chain is built from TRBV4-2 and TRBJ2-7, with 10 nucleotides matching TRBD2. Germline assignment: CDR1 LGHNA and CDR2 YNFKEQ. J gave up 1 base and V 2 bases, and 5 bases lay outside the gene matches. The CDR3 spans 16 residues. CDR3 coding DNA: TGTGCCAGCAGCCAACATAGCGGGGGGCCGTCCTACGAGCAGTACTTC. It encodes CASSQHSGGPSYEQYF.

The chain has TRBV28 and TRBJ1-1, with TRBD1 matching 7 bases. Losses at the gene ends were 6 bases for V and 3 bases for J; bases not matched to a gene: 10. The CDR3 is made up of 15 amino acids. Germline CDR1 and CDR2: MDHEN and SYDVKM. CDR3: CASSDRVRGDTEAFF. DNA for the CDR3: TGTGCCAGCAGCGACAGGGTTCGGGGGGACACTGAAGCTTTCTTT.

V and J are TRBV2 and TRBJ1-6, with unresolved D. The V end lost 2 bases, the J end lost 7 bases, and 12 bases lay between the germline ends. The CDR3 has 15 amino acids. In germline, CDR1 is SNHLY, CDR2 FYNNEI. CDR3 nucleotide sequence: TGTGCCAGCAGTGAATTAGGCAGTGGGAATTCACCCCTCCACTTT. It translates to CASSELGSGNSPLHF.

This CDR3 reads CSVRTSGGETQYF. As DNA, the CDR3 is TGCAGCGTGAGGACTAGCGGGGGGGAGACCCAGTACTTC. The J gene is TRBJ2-5, the V gene TRBV29-1; 14 bases are shared with TRBD2. This CDR3 is built from 13 residues. Germline loops: CDR1 SQVTM, CDR2 ANQGSEA. With V trimmed by 6 bases and J by 5 bases, 2 bases remained unmatched.

V is TRBV29-1 and J is TRBJ2-2; D perhaps matches TRBD1 (6 bases). The ends were cut back, 3 bases at V and 3 bases at J, with 11 bases in the middle. The CDR3 runs to 14 residues. Germline V lookup: CDR1 SQVTM, CDR2 ANQGSEA. This CDR3 reads CSVEVGADTGELFF. DNA for the CDR3: TGCAGCGTTGAGGTGGGGGCCGACACCGGGGAGCTGTTTTTT.

The chain carries TRBV7-9 and TRBJ1-6; D is unclear. V lost 4 bases and J lost 0, with 10 bases in between. This CDR3 comprises 16 residues. Germline V lookup: CDR1 SEHNR, CDR2 FQNEAQ (reference sequence). CDR3 DNA: TGTGCCAGCAGCTCACACCTGAGCTCCTATAATTCACCCCTCCACTTT. This encodes CASSSHLSSYNSPLHF.

V usage is TRBV7-9 and J usage is TRBJ1-1; 11 bases align to TRBD1. The germline V gene has CDR1 SEHNR and CDR2 FQNEAQ (reference sequence). With 2 bases clipped from V and 4 bases from J, the junction kept 9 bases outside the gene matches. There are 17 residues in the CDR3. The CDR3 loop is CASSLLRGQGAATEAFF. CDR3 DNA: TGTGCCAGCAGCTTACTTCGAGGACAGGGGGCGGCCACTGAAGCTTTCTTT.

The rearrangement uses TRBV6-6 and TRBJ1-3, with D hard to call. V lost 3 bases, J lost 3 bases, and 6 bases lay in between. This CDR3 contains 13 residues. Germline CDR1 and CDR2: MNHNY and SVGAGI (reference sequence). The CDR3 coding sequence is TGTGCCAGCAGTTATACGGGTGGAAACACCATATATTTT. Translated, it gives CASSYTGGNTIYF.